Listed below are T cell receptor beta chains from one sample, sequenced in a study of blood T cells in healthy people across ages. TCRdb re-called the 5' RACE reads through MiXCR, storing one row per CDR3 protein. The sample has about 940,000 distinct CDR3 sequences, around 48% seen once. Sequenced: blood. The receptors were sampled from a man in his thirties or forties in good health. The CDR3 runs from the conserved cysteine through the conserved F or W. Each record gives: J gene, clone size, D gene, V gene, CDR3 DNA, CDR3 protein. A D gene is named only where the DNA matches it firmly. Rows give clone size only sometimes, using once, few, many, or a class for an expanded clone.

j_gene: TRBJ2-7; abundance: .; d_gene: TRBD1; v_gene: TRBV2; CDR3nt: TGTGCCAGCAGTGTAATTTCGTGGACAGGGGGCGGGGAGCAGTACTTC; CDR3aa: CASSVISWTGGGEQYF
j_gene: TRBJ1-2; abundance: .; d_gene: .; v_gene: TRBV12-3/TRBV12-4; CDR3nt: TGTGCCAGCAGTCCGACAGGAGAATTGGATGGCTACACCTTC; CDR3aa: CASSPTGELDGYTF
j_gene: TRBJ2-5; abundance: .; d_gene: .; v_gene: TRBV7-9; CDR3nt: TGTGCCAGCAGCTTAGCATCGGTCCTACCCTCTTCAGAGACCCAGTACTTC; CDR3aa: CASSLASVLPSSETQYF
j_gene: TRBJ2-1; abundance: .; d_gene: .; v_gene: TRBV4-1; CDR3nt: TGCGCCAGCAGCCAAGTGTCGGGGCCCTACAATGAGCAGTTCTTC; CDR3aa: CASSQVSGPYNEQFF
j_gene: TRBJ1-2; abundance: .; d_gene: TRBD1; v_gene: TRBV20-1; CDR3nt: TGCAGTGCTAGAGCCGCGGACAGGGGGCTTGATGGCTACACCTTC; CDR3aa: CSARAADRGLDGYTF
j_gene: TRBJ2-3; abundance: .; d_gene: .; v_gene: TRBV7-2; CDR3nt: TGTGCCAGCAGCTTCGCTAGGACAGATACGCAGTATTTT; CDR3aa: CASSFARTDTQYF
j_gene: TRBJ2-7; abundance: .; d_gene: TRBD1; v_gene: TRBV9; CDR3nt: TGTGCCAGCAGCGTAAGGACAGGGTTGGGCGAGCAGTACTTC; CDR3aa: CASSVRTGLGEQYF
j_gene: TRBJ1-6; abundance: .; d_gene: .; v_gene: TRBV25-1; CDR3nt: TGTGCCAGCAGTCCCGGGACAATAGGGCGGTATAATTCACCCCTCCACTTT; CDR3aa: CASSPGTIGRYNSPLHF
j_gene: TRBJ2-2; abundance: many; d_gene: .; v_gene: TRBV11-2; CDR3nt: TGTGCCAGCAGCTTAGAAGTCGGGGGGGAGCTGTTTTTT; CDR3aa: CASSLEVGGELFF
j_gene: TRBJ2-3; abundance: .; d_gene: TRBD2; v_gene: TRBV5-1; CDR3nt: TGCACCAGCAGCGCGGGACTAGCGGGGGAAAATACGCAGTATTTT; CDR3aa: CTSSAGLAGENTQYF
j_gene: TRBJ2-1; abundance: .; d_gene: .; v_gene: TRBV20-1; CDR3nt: TGCAGTGCTGCCAAAGCCGAAGGGGCTAATAATGAGCAGTTCTTC; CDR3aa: CSAAKAEGANNEQFF
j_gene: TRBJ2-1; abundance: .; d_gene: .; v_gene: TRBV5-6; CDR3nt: TGTGCCAGCAGCTTTTCGAGTGAGCAGTTCTTC; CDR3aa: CASSFSSEQFF
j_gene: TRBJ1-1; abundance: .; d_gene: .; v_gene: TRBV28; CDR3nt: TGTGCCAGCAGTTTTCAAGGTGAAGCTTTCTTT; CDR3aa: CASSFQGEAFF
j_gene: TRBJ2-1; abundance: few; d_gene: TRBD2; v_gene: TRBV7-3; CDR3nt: TGTGCCTGCAGGCGGGGGGGCTCCTACAATGAGCAGTTCTTC; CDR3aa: CACRRGGSYNEQFF
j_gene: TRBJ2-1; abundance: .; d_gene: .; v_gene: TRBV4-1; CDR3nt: TGCGCCAGCAGCCACCATACAGTGATGACCGAGCAGTTCTTC; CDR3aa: CASSHHTVMTEQFF
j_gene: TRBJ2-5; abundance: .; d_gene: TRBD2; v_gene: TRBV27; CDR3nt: TGTGCCAGCAGAGCGATCCTACCATTCGGGGGGGAGCAGTACTTC; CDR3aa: CASRAILPFGGEQYF
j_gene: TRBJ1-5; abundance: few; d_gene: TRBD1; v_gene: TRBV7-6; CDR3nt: TGTGCCAGCAGCCCTAAACCCTTCGGACAGGGGGCAATGGGCAATCAGCCCCAGCATTTT; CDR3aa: CASSPKPFGQGAMGNQPQHF
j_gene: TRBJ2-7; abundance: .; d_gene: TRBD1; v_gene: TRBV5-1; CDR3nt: TGCGCCAGCAGCCGCGGACAGGGAATAAGCCCCTACGAGCAGTACTTC; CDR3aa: CASSRGQGISPYEQYF
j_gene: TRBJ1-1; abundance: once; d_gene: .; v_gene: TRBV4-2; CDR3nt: TGTGCCAGCAGCCAAGACCAGGGTGGGTGGACTGAAGCTTTCTTT; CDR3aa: CASSQDQGGWTEAFF
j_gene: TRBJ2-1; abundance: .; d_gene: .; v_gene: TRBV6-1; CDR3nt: TGTGCCAGCAGTGAAGCGTGGGGGGCGTACAATGAGCAGTTCTTC; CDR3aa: CASSEAWGAYNEQFF
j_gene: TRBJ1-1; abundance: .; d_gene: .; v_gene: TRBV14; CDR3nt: TGTGCCAGCAGCCAACTATTATCGACAAAGATGAACACTGAAGCTTTCTTT; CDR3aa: CASSQLLSTKMNTEAFF
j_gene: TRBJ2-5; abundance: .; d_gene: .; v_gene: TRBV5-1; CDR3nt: TGCGCCAGCAGCTTGATTGGGACTGGGGCGATATTGACCCAGTACTTC; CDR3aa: CASSLIGTGAILTQYF
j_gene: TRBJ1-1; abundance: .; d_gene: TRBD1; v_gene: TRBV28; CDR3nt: TGTGCCAGCAGTCTTGGGGGGACAGGGGGCCGGAACACTGAAGCTTTCTTT; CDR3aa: CASSLGGTGGRNTEAFF
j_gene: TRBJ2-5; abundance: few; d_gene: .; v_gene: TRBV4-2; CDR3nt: TGTGCCAGCAGCCAAGACGGGTCCGGGGTGTTGCGGGGTTCAAAGACCCAGTACTTC; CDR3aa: CASSQDGSGVLRGSKTQYF
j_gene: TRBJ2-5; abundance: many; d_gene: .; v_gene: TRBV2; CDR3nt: TGTGCCAGCAGTGTACGAGAGACCCAGTACTTC; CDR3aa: CASSVRETQYF
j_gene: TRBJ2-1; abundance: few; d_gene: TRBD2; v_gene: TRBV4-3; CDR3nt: TGCGCCAGCAGCCAAGATCTATCTGGGCGGGAGGAGTTCTTC; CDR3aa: CASSQDLSGREEFF
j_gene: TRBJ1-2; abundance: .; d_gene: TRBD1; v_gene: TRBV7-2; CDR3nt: TGTGCCAGCAGCCCGGGACAGGGATCTAACTATGGCTACACCTTC; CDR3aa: CASSPGQGSNYGYTF
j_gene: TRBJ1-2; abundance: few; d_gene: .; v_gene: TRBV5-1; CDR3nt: TGCGCCAGCAGCTTGGGGTCATTTCAAGTTAACTATGGCTACACCTTC; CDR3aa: CASSLGSFQVNYGYTF
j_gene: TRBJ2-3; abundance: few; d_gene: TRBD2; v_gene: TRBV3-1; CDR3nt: TGTGCCAGCAGGGAAACTAGCGGGGGTGGAGATACGCAGTATTTT; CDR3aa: CASRETSGGGDTQYF
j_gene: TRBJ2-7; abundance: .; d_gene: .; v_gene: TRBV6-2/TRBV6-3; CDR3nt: TGTGCCACCAAGCGGGCAGGGATCTACGAGCAGTACTTC; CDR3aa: CATKRAGIYEQYF
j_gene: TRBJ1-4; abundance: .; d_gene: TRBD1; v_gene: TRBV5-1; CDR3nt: TGCGCCAGCAGCATCGGGACAGTTGCAACTAATGAAAAACTGTTTTTT; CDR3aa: CASSIGTVATNEKLFF
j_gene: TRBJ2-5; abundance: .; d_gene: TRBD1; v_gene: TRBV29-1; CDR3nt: TGCAGCGCTGCGACAGGGGTTCAAGAGACCCAGTACTTC; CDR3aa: CSAATGVQETQYF
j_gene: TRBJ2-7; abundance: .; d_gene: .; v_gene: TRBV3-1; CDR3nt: TGTGCCAGCAGCCTCCGCGGGGACCTCTACGAGCAGTACTTC; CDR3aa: CASSLRGDLYEQYF
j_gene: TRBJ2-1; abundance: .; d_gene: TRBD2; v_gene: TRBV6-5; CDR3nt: TGTGCCAGCAGTTACGGGGCTAGCGGGGGACCCCTCAATGAGCAGTTCTTC; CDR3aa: CASSYGASGGPLNEQFF
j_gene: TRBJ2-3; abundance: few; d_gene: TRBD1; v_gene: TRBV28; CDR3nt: TGTGCCAGCAACCCAGGGACAGCTAGCACAGATACGCAGTATTTT; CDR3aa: CASNPGTASTDTQYF
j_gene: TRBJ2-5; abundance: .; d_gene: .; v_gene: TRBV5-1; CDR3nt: TGCGCCAGCAGCGCAACAGGGCAAGAGACCCAGTACTTC; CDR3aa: CASSATGQETQYF
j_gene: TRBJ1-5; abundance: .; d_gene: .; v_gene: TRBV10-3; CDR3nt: TGTGCCGTCTGGCTACAGCTTATATATCAGCCCCAGCATTTT; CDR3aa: CAVWLQLIYQPQHF
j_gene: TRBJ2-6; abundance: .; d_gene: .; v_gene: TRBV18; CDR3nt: TGTGCCAGCTCACCACCTGAAGGGACGAGCTCTGGGGCCAACGTCCTGACTTTC; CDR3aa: CASSPPEGTSSGANVLTF
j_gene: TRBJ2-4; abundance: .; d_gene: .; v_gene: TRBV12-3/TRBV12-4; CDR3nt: TGTGCCCGCAGTTTCGGACAGAACAAAAACATTCAGTACTTC; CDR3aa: CARSFGQNKNIQYF
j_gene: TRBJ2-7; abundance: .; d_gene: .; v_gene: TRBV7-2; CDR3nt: TGTGCCAGCAGCTTAGCGGGGGGTCAGAATTACGAGCAGTACTTC; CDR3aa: CASSLAGGQNYEQYF
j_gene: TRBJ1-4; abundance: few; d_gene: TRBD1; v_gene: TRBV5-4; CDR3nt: TGTGCCAGCAGCTTGGGTGGGACAGGGAAGAATGAAAAACTGTTTTTT; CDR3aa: CASSLGGTGKNEKLFF
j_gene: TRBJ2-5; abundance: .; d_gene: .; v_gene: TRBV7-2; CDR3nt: TGTGCCAGCAGCCTTCCAGCTAAGGAGCAGTACTTC; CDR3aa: CASSLPAKEQYF
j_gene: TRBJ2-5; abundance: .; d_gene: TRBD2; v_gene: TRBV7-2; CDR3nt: TGTGCCAGCAGCGTCAGCGGGGGGGCCGGGGAGACCCAGTACTTC; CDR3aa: CASSVSGGAGETQYF
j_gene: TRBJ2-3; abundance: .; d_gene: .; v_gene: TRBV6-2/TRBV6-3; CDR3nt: TGTGCCAGCAGTTACCCATATCAGGGGGGGACGCAGTATTTT; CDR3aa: CASSYPYQGGTQYF
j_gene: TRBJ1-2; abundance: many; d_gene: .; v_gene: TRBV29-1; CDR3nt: TGCAGCGTTGAACAGGGCAGCGGCTATGGCTACACCTTC; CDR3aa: CSVEQGSGYGYTF
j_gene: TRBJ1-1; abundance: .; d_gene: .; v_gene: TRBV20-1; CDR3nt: TGCAGTGCTAATCGGGGAGGGGGGAACACTGAAGCTTTCTTT; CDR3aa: CSANRGGGNTEAFF
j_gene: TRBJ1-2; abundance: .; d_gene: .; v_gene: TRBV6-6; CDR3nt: TGTGCCAGCAGCCCTGGTGGGGAGGACACCTTC; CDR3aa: CASSPGGEDTF
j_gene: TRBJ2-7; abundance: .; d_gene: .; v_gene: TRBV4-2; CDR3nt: TGTGCCAGCAGCCAAGGCGTCGGCAGCCCCCAGGCCGAGCAGTACTTC; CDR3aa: CASSQGVGSPQAEQYF
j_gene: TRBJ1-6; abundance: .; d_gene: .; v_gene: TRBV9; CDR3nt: TGTGCCAGCAGCGGGTCTTACGACACCATCGATTCACCCCTCCACTTT; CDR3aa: CASSGSYDTIDSPLHF
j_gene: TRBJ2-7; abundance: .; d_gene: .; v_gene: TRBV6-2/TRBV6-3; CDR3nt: TGTGCCAGCAACAATGGACTCTACGAGCAGTACTTC; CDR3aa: CASNNGLYEQYF
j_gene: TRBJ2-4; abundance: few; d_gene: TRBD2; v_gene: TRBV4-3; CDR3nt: TGCGCCAGCAGCCAAGAGGAGCGGGGTGCCAAAAACATTCAGTACTTC; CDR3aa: CASSQEERGAKNIQYF
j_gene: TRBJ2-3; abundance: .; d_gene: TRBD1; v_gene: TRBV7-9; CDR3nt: TGTGCCAGCAGCTCAAAACCGGGACAGGGGGCATCGGATACGCAGTATTTT; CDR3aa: CASSSKPGQGASDTQYF
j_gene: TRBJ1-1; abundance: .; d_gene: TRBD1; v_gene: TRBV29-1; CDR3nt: TGCAGCGTTGAGGGGTCGGTGAGGGGGCAGGGCACTGAAGCTTTCTTT; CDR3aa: CSVEGSVRGQGTEAFF
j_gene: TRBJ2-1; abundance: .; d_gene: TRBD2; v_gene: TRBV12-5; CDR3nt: TGTGCTAGTGGTTTGTATCAGGGAGGGTCGGATGAGCAGTTCTTC; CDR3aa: CASGLYQGGSDEQFF
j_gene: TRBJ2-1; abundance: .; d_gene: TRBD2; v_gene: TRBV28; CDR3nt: TGTGCCAGCAGAACCTTCGAGGTGATCGTTGGGGCCCGCGGGGGTAATGAGCAGTTCTTC; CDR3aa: CASRTFEVIVGARGGNEQFF
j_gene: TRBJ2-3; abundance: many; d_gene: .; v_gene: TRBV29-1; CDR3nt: TGCAGCGCTGGCCTACAGGGAGATACGCAGTATTTT; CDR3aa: CSAGLQGDTQYF